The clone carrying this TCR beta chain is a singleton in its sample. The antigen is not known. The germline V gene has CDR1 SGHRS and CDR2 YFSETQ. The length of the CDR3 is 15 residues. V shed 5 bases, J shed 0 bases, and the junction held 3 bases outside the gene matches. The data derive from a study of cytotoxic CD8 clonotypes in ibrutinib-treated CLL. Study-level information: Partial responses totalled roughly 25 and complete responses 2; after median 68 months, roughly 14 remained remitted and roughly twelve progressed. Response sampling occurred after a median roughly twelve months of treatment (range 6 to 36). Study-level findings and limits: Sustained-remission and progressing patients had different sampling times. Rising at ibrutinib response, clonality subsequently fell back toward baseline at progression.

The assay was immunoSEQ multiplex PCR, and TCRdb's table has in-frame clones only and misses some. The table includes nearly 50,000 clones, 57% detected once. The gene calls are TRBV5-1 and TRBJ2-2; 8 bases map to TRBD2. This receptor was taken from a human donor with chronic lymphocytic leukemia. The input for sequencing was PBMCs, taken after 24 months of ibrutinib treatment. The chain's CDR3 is CASRKAGANTGELFF. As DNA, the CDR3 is TGCGCCAGCAGAAAAGCGGGAGCGAACACCGGGGAGCTGTTTTTT. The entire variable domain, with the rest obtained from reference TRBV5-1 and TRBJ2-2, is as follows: KAGVTQTPRYLIKTRGQQVTLSCSPISGHRSVSWYQQTPGQGLQFLFEYFSETQRNKGNFPGRFSGRQFSNSRSEMNVSTLELGDSALYLCASRKAGANTGELFFGEGSRLTVL.